Presented here are 14 T cell receptor beta chains from one specimen sequenced in a study of blood T cell repertoires in COVID-19. The method was immunoSEQ multiplex PCR; TCRdb's version includes in-frame clones alone and lacks a portion of them. The data contain under 200,000 clones, over 70% of them singletons. Specimen: PBMCs or T cells enriched from blood (not recorded which). Receptors originate from a woman in her thirties or forties with acute COVID-19.

The V and J genes are TRBV5-3 and TRBJ2-7; 9 bases align to TRBD2. TRBV5-3 is identified as an open reading frame with a role that is uncertain. V dropped 3 bases and J dropped 3; count of bases not matched to a gene: 10. This CDR3 region has 16 residues. DNA for the CDR3: TGTGCCAGAAGCTGGGTTTTAGCGGGAGAGGACTACGAGCAGTACGTC. It encodes CARSWVLAGEDYEQYV.

J is TRBJ2-3 and V is TRBV9; 12 bases line up with TRBD2. Germline V gives CDR1 SGDLS, CDR2 YYNGEE. The CDR3 length is 17 residues. The V segment lost 0 bases and the J segment 6 bases; nucleotides outside the gene matches: 8. The CDR3 DNA follows: TGTGCCAGCAGCGTAGGAGGGACTAGCGGGCGTGGGGATACGCAGTATTTT. The encoded protein is CASSVGGTSGRGDTQYF.

This chain links TRBV7-8 with TRBJ2-3, with 12 bases matching TRBD1. The CDR3 covers 17 residues. CDR1 is SGHVS and CDR2 is FQNEAQ in the germline V gene. The junction had 3 bases not matched to a gene; V was cut back by 2 bases and J by 0 bases. The CDR3 sequence is CASSLRDRGPSTDTQYF. DNA for the CDR3: TGTGCCAGCAGCTTAAGGGACAGGGGGCCTAGCACAGATACGCAGTATTTT.

V usage is TRBV6-5 and J usage is TRBJ1-4; D is unclear. The germline V gene encodes CDR1 MNHEY and CDR2 SVGAGI. Deletions cut 6 bases from V and 3 bases from J, with 14 bases between. The CDR3 sequence is 15 residues long. The CDR3 DNA is TGTGCCAGCAGACCCTTGGGGAGATCTAATGAAAAACTGTTTTTT. Protein sequence: CASRPLGRSNEKLFF.

The sample holds a few counts of this clone. The rearrangement uses TRBV10-3 and TRBJ1-2; TRBD1 matches 10 bases. V shed 6 bases and J 6 bases; nucleotides not matched to a gene: 10. The CDR3 covers 15 residues. Looked up from germline, CDR1 is ENHRY and CDR2 is SYGVKD. The CDR3 spells CAISDREDRGNGYTF. The CDR3 bases are TGTGCCATCAGCGATCGGGAGGACAGGGGGAATGGCTACACCTTC.

This chain uses TRBV6-5 with TRBJ1-1; 7 nucleotides line up with TRBD1. Germline values: CDR1 MNHEY, CDR2 SVGAGI. CDR3 size: 14 residues. Trimming at V came to 6 bases and at J to 7 bases, leaving 11 bases not matched to a gene. CDR3 in DNA: TGTGCCAGCAGCACTATTTTAGGGGGCTTTGAAGCTTTCTTT. It codes for CASSTILGGFEAFF.

The rearrangement joins TRBV7-8 to TRBJ2-1, with 13 bases identical to TRBD2. CDR3 length equals 16 residues. Trimming took 4 bases from V and 8 from J; bases not matched to a gene: 8. Germline values: CDR1 SGHVS, CDR2 FQNEAQ. The CDR3 DNA follows: TGTGCCAGCAGCTCAAGGACTAGCGGGAGTCTAGATGAGCAGTTCTTC. Translation gives CASSSRTSGSLDEQFF.

The J gene is TRBJ1-2, the V gene TRBV28; D unresolved. V shed 6 bases and J shed 1 base, with 6 bases lying between them. Germline CDR1 reads MDHEN; CDR2 reads SYDVKM. The length of the CDR3 is 12 residues. The CDR3 region has the DNA TGTGCCAGCAGCAGGCTTAACTATGGCTACACCTTC. It encodes CASSRLNYGYTF.

The chain has TRBV19 and TRBJ2-1; the D gene is possibly TRBD2 (7 bases). The CDR3 totals 16 residues. Deletions cut 7 bases from V and 8 bases from J, with 24 bases between. CDR1 is LNHDA and CDR2 is SQIVND in the germline V gene (reference sequence). The DNA for the CDR3 is TGTGCCAGTACTCTGGTGGGAGGGCCGGGGGGCGATGAGCAGTTCTTC. Its translation: CASTLVGGPGGDEQFF.

The chain carries TRBV7-9 and TRBJ1-1; 7 nucleotides agree with TRBD1. J was trimmed by 0 bases and V by 1 base; bases with no gene match: 2. The CDR3 contains 15 residues. Germline V CDR1 and CDR2: SEHNR, FQNEAQ (reference sequence). The DNA of the CDR3 is TGTGCCAGCAGCTTAGGGCAGGGGGTGAACACTGAAGCTTTCTTT. This gives the protein CASSLGQGVNTEAFF.

This rearrangement joins TRBV4-2 to TRBJ2-1, with 10 bases lining up with TRBD2. The V gene end was trimmed by 0 bases and the J gene end by 8 bases; junction bases not matched to a gene: 10. This CDR3 has 17 residues. Germline V gene sequence: CDR1 LGHNA, CDR2 YNFKEQ. CDR3 sequence: CASSQDTSGRAGDEQFF. DNA of the CDR3: TGTGCCAGCAGCCAAGACACGAGCGGGAGGGCAGGAGATGAGCAGTTCTTC.

The rearrangement links TRBV3-1 (or the pseudogene TRBV3-2) to TRBJ2-3; TRBD2 agrees at 9 bases. V was clipped by 2 bases and J by 1 base; unmatched bases: 7. Looked up from germline, CDR1 is LGHDT and CDR2 is YNNKEL (reference sequence). This CDR3 has 17 residues. This chain's CDR3 is CASSQRLAGDGTDTQYF. CDR3 coding DNA: TGTGCCAGCAGCCAACGATTAGCGGGAGATGGCACAGATACGCAGTATTTT.

CDR3 sequence: CAISVDRNMNTEAFF. The CDR3 nucleotides read TGTGCCATCAGTGTTGACAGGAACATGAACACTGAAGCTTTCTTT. V is TRBV10-3 and J is TRBJ1-1, with a weak D call TRBD1 (6 bases). V was trimmed by 4 bases and J by 0 bases, leaving 12 bases between them. Per germline, CDR1 ENHRY and CDR2 SYGVKD. The CDR3 has 15 residues.

For this clone: The identical CDR3 is also encoded by other nucleotide sequences in the sample. The chain has TRBV10-3 and TRBJ1-5; TRBD1 might be the D (5 bases). Germline values: CDR1 ENHRY, CDR2 SYGVKD. V was shortened by 0 bases and J by 4 bases, with 7 bases between the two germline ends. This CDR3 region has 14 residues. The DNA of the CDR3 is TGTGCCATCAGTGAGTCGGGGGGGAATCAGCCCCAGCATTTT. This encodes CAISESGGNQPQHF.